These T cell receptor beta chains were read from a single sample in a study of identical twins. TCRdb re-called the 5' RACE reads with MiXCR, one entry per CDR3 protein. The data contain about 1.7 million distinct CDR3 sequences, more than 30% of them seen just once; the ten biggest clones take up 0.25% to 0.3%. The sample consisted of cord blood. These receptors came from a newborn girl in good health. Each CDR3 is given with its conserved first and last residue.

>TRBJ2-7|TRBV18
CASSPPGKTSYERYF
>TRBJ1-4|TRBV7-9
CASSFLGTVNEKLFF
>TRBJ1-1|TRBV29-1
CSVEGGDNLQAFF
>TRBJ2-7|TRBV6-1
CASSRTAAGEQYF
>TRBJ2-7|TRBV29-1
CSVGVKSATYEQYF
>TRBJ2-2|TRBV29-1
CSVEGAGELFF
>TRBJ2-7|TRBV11-1
CASRSVAGRTYNEQYF
>TRBJ2-7|TRBV11-2
CASSLNGPTYEQYF
>TRBJ2-7|TRBV9
CASGGRESYEQYF
>TRBJ1-5|TRBV10-3
CAISGWGRGPNQPQHF
>TRBJ2-5|TRBV12-3/TRBV12-4
CASSFASETQYF
>TRBJ2-3|TRBV27
CASSLSWVEDTQYF
>TRBJ1-1|TRBV19
CASSRTGTAIMNTEAFF
>TRBJ2-5|TRBV24-1
CATSDQTSGRETQYF
>TRBJ1-5|TRBV20-1
CSAISGQHSNQPQHF
>TRBJ2-4|TRBV4-1
CASSLLYLAKNIQYF
>TRBJ1-5|TRBV29-1
CSVADNSNQPQHF
>TRBJ1-5|TRBV6-2/TRBV6-3
CASSYSTGRQPQHF
>TRBJ1-5|TRBV7-2
CASSYRANSNQPQHF
>TRBJ1-2|TRBV12-3/TRBV12-4
CASSFTGAVATF
>-|TRBV24-1
CATSDPGTSYNEQYF
>TRBJ2-5|TRBV4-2
CASSPLLVPLGETQYF
>TRBJ2-7|TRBV6-5
CASNPTGSAYEQYF
>-|TRBV29-1
CSVDHRGPYNEQYF
>TRBJ1-6|TRBV7-2
CASSLFPDRGNSPLHF
>TRBJ2-3|TRBV9
CASSVGWGVPDTQYF
>TRBJ1-4|TRBV7-2
CASSIRTGNEKLFF
>TRBJ2-7|TRBV20-1
CSARAQDLPYEQYF
>TRBJ1-5|TRBV18
CASSPLRQVDSNQPQHF
>TRBJ2-1|TRBV27
CASSSTSEVNNEQFF
>TRBJ2-7|TRBV3-1
CASSLNYGLAGAYEQYF
>TRBJ2-1|TRBV29-1
CSVDAGAGNEQFF